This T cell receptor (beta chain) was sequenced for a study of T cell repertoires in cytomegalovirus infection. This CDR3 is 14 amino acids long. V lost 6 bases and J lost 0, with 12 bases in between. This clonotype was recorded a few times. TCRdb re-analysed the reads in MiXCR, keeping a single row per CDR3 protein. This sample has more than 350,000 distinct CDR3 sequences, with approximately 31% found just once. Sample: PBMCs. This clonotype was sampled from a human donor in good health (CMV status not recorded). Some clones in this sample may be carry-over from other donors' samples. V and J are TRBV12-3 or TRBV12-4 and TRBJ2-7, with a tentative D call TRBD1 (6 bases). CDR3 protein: CASSTQGSSYEQYF. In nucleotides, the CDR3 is TGTGCCAGCAGCACCCAGGGGAGCTCCTACGAGCAGTACTTC.